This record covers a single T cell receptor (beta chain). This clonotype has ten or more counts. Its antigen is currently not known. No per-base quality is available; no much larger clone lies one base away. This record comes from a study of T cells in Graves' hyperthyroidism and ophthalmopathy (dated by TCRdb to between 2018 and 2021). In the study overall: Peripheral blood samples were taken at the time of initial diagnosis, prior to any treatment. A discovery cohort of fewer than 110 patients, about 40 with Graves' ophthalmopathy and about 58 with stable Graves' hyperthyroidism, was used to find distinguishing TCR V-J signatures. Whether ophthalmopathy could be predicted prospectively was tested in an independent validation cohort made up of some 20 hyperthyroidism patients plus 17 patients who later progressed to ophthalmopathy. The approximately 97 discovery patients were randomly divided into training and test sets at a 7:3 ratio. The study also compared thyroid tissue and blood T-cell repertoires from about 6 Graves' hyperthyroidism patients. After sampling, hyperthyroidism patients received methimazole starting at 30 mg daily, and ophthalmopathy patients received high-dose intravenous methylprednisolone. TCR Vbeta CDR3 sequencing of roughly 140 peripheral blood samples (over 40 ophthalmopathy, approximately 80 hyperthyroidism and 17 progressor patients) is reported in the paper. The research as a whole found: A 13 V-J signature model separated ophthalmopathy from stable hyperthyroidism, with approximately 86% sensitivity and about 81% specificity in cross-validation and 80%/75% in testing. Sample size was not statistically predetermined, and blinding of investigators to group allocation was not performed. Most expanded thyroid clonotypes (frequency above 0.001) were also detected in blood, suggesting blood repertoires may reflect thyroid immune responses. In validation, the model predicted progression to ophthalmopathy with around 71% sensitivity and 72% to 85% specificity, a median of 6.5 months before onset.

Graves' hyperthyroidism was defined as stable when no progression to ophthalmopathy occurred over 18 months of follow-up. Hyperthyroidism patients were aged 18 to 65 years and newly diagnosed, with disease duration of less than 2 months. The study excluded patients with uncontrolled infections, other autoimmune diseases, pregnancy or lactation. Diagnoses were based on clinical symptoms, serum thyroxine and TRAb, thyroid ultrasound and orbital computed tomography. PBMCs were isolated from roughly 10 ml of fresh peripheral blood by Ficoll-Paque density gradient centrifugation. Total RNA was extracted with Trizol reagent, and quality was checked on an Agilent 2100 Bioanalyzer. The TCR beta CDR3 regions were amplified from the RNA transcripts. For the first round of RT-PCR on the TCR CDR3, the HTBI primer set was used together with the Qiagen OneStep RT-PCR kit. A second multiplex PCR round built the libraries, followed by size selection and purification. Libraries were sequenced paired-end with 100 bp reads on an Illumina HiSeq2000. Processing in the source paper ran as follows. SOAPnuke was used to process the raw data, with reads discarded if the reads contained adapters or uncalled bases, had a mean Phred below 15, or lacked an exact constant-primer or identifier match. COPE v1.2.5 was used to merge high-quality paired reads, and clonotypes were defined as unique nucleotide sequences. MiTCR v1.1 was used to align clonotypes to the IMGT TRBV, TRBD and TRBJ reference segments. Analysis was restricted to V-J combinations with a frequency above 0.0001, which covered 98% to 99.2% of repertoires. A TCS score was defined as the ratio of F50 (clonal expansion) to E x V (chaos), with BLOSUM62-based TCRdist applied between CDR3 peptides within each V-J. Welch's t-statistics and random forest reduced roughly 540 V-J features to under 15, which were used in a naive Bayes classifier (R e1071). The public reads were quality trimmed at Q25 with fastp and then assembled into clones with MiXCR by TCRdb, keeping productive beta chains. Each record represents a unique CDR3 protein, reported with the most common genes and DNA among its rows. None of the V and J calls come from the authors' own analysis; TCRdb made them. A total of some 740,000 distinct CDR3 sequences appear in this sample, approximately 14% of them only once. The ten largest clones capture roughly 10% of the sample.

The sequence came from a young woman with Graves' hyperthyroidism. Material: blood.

The sequenced DNA is TGTGCCAGCAGTGAATCGGCAGGGAGTAGCTACGAGCAGTACTTC. Its translation is CASSESAGSSYEQYF. The chain uses TRBV6-1 and TRBJ2-7; the D gene is possibly TRBD1 or TRBD2, each agreeing over 5 bases. There are 15 amino acids in the CDR3, from cysteine to phenylalanine inclusive. Kept here is only the CDR3 DNA, which spans 45 bases and is read in frame from base 1. The germline V gene specifies MNHNS as CDR1 and SASEGT as CDR2. The V and J ends are trimmed by 2 bases and 3 bases, leaving 14 bases between them.